These T cell receptor beta chains were read from a single sample in a study of neurological immune-mediated disorders. From the 5' RACE reads, TCRdb called clonotypes with MiXCR, one entry per CDR3 protein. The data show tens of thousands of distinct CDR3 sequences, around 15% seen once. Input material: PBMCs. The receptors originated from a female donor with HTLV-1-associated myelopathy (HAM/TSP). Both conserved end residues are part of each CDR3. A D gene is named only where the DNA matches it firmly. The size field is filled for only some rows; it gives once, few, many or a size class.

>many|TRBV27|TRBJ1-1|.
TGTGCCAGCAATACGTGCACTGAAGCTTTCTTT
CASNTCTEAFF
>many|TRBV5-6|TRBJ1-5|TRBD1
TGTGCCAGCAGCTCTAGGGACAGGGTACTTCAGCCCCAGCATTTT
CASSSRDRVLQPQHF
>many|TRBV5-1|TRBJ2-7|TRBD2
TGCGCCAGCAGCTCCGGGGGGGCCGGGGGCGAGCAGTACTTC
CASSSGGAGGEQYF
>many|TRBV29-1|TRBJ2-3|TRBD1
TGCAGCGTTGAATCGGACAGGGAGATAGATACGCAGTATTTT
CSVESDREIDTQYF
>many|TRBV7-2|TRBJ1-4|.
TGTGCCAGCAGCTTTGGACCGGCCAATGAAAAACTGTTTTTT
CASSFGPANEKLFF
>many|TRBV5-1|TRBJ1-2|.
TGCGCCAGCAGCTTGTTCCGGGTCAGTGGCTACACCTTC
CASSLFRVSGYTF
>many|TRBV11-2|TRBJ1-4|TRBD1
TGTGCCAGCAGCTTAGGTCGACAGGGGAGGGATGAAAAACTGTTTTTT
CASSLGRQGRDEKLFF
>few|TRBV7-9|TRBJ2-3|.
TGTGCCAGCAGCTCAAACAGGGGGGGGCCCGGGGGTACAGATACGCAGTATTTT
CASSSNRGGPGGTDTQYF
>many|TRBV11-2|TRBJ2-7|.
TGTGCCAGCAGCCCAAGGCAAGGCAGCGGGTCCTACGAGCAGTACTTC
CASSPRQGSGSYEQYF
>few|TRBV9|TRBJ2-6|.
TGTGCCAGCAGCGGAGTGCTACACTCTGGGGCCAACGTCCTGACTTTC
CASSGVLHSGANVLTF
>.|TRBV5-1|TRBJ1-3|.
TGCGCCAGCAGCTTGGCACAGATCGACTCTGGAAACACCATATATTTT
CASSLAQIDSGNTIYF
>many|TRBV7-3|TRBJ1-5|.
TGTGCCAGCAGCTTTGAGGTCAATCAGCCCCAGCATTTT
CASSFEVNQPQHF
>many|TRBV4-1|TRBJ2-7|TRBD1
TGCGCCAGCAGCCAACTCGCCGGGACAGGGAACGAGCAGTACTTC
CASSQLAGTGNEQYF
>many|TRBV9|TRBJ2-7|TRBD2
TGTGCCAGCAGCGGCGGACTAGCGGACTACGAGCAGTACTTC
CASSGGLADYEQYF
>many|TRBV20-1|TRBJ2-7|TRBD1
TGCAGTGCTACTACAGGGGAATACGCCTACGAGCAGTACTTC
CSATTGEYAYEQYF
>many|TRBV6-6|TRBJ1-5|TRBD1
TGTGCCAGCAGGACAGGGGAGAGCAATCAGCCCCAGCATTTT
CASRTGESNQPQHF
>many|TRBV5-1|TRBJ2-3|.
TGCGCCAGCAGCTTGGAGAGGGCAGATACGCAGTATTTT
CASSLERADTQYF
>.|TRBV7-9|TRBJ2-5|.
TGTGCCAGCAGCTCACCTCGAAGGGCAGAGACCCAGTACTTC
CASSSPRRAETQYF
>many|TRBV20-1|TRBJ1-5|.
TGCAGTGCTAGTTGGGGAGGGGGCAATCAGCCCCAGCATTTT
CSASWGGGNQPQHF
>many|TRBV20-1|TRBJ1-4|.
TGCAGTGCTGACCCAGATTCGGACGGGGAAAAACTGTTTTTT
CSADPDSDGEKLFF
>.|TRBV29-1|TRBJ1-2|.
TGCAGCGTCCCCACCCCGACTAACAATGGCTACACCTTC
CSVPTPTNNGYTF
>many|TRBV6-2/TRBV6-3|TRBJ1-5|.
TGTGCCAGCAGTACCCCGGGGGGGAATCAGCCCCAGCATTTT
CASSTPGGNQPQHF
>many|TRBV9|TRBJ2-1|TRBD2
TGTGCCAGCAGCCCCCTAGCGGGGGCCAATGAGCAGTTCTTC
CASSPLAGANEQFF
>few|TRBV20-1|TRBJ2-5|.
TGCAGTGCTAGGGGGCAGGGAAAAGAGACCCAGTACTTC
CSARGQGKETQYF
>many|TRBV28|TRBJ2-7|TRBD1
TGTGCCAGCAGTTCCGACAGGGCAGGGCGGTCCTACGAGCAGTACTTC
CASSSDRAGRSYEQYF
>many|TRBV10-3|TRBJ2-7|.
TGTGCCATCAGTGCGACAGTCCGCTACGAGCAGTACTTC
CAISATVRYEQYF
>many|TRBV5-1|TRBJ2-7|TRBD1
TGCGCCAGCACACAGGGGGCCCGAAACCCCGGCTACGAGCAGTACTTC
CASTQGARNPGYEQYF